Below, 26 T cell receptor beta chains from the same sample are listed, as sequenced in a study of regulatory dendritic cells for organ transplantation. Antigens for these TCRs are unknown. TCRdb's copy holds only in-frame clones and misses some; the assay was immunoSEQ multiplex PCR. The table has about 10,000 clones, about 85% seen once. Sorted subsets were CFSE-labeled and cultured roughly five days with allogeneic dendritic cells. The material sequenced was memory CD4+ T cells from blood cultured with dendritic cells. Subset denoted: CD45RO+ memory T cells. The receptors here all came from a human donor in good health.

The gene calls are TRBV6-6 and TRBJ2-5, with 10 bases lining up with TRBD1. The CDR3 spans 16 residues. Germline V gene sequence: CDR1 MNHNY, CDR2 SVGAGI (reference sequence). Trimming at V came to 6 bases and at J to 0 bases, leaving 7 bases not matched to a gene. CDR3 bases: TGTGCCAGCAGAGACGGACAGGGGGGATACCAAGAGACCCAGTACTTC. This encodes CASRDGQGGYQETQYF.

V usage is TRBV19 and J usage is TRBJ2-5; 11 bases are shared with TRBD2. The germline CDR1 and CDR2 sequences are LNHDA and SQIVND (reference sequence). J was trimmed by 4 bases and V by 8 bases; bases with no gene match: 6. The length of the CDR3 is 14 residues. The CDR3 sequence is CASSMTSGVETQYF. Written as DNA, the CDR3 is TGTGCCAGTTCGATGACTAGCGGGGTAGAGACCCAGTACTTC.

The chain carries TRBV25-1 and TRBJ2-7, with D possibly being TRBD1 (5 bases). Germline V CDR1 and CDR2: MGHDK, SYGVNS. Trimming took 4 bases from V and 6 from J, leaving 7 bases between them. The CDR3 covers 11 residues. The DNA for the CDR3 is TGTGCCAGCAGTGTCAGGGCCGAGCAGTACTTC. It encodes CASSVRAEQYF.

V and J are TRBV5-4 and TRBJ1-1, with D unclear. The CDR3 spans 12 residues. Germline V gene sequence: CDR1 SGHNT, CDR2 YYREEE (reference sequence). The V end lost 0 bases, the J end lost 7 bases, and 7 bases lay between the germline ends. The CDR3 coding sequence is TGTGCCAGCAGCTTGGAAGTGGGTGAAGCTTTCTTT. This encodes CASSLEVGEAFF. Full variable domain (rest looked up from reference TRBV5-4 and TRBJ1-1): ETGVTQSPTHLIKTRGQQVTLRCSSQSGHNTVSWYQQALGQGPQFIFQYYREEENGRGNFPPRFSGLQFPNYSSELNVNALELDDSALYLCASSLEVGEAFFGQGTRLTVV.

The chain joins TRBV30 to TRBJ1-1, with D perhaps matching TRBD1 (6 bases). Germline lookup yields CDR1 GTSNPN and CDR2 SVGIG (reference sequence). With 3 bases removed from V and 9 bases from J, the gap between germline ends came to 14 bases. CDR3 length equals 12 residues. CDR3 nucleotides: TGTGCCTGGAGCCGGAGGGACACCCAAGCTTTCTTT. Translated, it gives CAWSRRDTQAFF.

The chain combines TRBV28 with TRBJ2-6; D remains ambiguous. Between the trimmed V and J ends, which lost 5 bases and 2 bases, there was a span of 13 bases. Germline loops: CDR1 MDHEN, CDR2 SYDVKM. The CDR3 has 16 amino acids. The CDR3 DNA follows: TGTGCCAGCAGTCCAGCTCTTCGGACTGGGGCCAACGTCCTGACTTTC. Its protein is CASSPALRTGANVLTF.

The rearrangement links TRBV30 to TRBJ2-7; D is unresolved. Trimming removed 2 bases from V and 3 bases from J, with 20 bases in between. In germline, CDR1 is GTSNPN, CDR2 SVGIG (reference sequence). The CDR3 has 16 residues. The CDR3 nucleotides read TGTGCCTGGAGTAACCCCCTTAAGGGTGTCGGCTACGAGCAGTACTTC. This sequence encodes CAWSNPLKGVGYEQYF. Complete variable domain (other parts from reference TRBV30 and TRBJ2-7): SQTIHQWPATLVQPVGSPLSLECTVEGTSNPNLYWYRQAAGRGLQLLFYSVGIGQISSEVPQNLSASRPQDRQFILSSKKLLLSDSGFYLCAWSNPLKGVGYEQYFGPGTRLTVT.

In DNA form, the CDR3 reads TGTGCCAGCAGCCAAGGGGGTGAACAGGGAGGGAGCGGCTACACCTTC. Protein: CASSQGGEQGGSGYTF. V is TRBV4-2 and J is TRBJ1-2; possibly TRBD1 for D (6 bases). In germline, CDR1 is LGHNA, CDR2 YNFKEQ. With 1 base removed from V and 8 bases from J, the gap between germline ends came to 20 bases. The CDR3 is 16 residues long.

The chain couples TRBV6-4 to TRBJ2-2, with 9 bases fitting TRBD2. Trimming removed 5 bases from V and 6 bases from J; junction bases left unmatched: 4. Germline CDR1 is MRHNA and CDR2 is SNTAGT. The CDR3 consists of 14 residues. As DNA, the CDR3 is TGTGCCAGCAGTATAATAGCGGGAGCCGGGGAGCTGTTTTTT. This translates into CASSIIAGAGELFF.

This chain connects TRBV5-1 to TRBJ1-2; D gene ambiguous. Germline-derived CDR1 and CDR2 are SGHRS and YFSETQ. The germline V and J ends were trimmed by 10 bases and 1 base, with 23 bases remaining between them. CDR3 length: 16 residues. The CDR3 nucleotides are TGCGCCCAATTACCGACCACACGGGCGGATAACTATGGCTACACCTTC. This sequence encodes CAQLPTTRADNYGYTF. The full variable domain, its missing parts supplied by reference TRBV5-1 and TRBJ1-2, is KAGVTQTPRYLIKTRGQQVTLSCSPISGHRSVSWYQQTPGQGLQFLFEYFSETQRNKGNFPGRFSGRQFSNSRSEMNVSTLELGDSALYLCAQLPTTRADNYGYTFGSGTRLTVV.

This CDR3 reads CASSYSSRVHSPLHF. Here the CDR3 DNA reads TGTGCCAGCAGTTACTCGAGCAGGGTTCATTCACCCCTCCACTTT. The gene calls are TRBV6-5 and TRBJ1-6; maybe TRBD1 (5 bases). Germline V gene lookup returns CDR1 MNHEY and CDR2 SVGAGI. V was pared by 0 bases and J by 8 bases, with 11 bases between. This CDR3 contains 15 residues.

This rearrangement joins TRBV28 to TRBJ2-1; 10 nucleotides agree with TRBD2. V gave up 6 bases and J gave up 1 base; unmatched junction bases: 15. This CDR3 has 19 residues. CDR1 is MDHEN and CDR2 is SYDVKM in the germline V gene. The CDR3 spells CASRPHRGSGLASYNEQFF. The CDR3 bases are TGTGCCAGCAGGCCCCACAGGGGGTCGGGACTAGCGTCCTACAATGAGCAGTTCTTC.

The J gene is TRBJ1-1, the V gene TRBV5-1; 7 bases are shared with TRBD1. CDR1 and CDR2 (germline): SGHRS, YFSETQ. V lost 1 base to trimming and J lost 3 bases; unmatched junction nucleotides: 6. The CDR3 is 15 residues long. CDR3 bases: TGCGCCAGCAGCTTGTTGAGCAGGGGGGACACTGAAGCTTTCTTT. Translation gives CASSLLSRGDTEAFF.

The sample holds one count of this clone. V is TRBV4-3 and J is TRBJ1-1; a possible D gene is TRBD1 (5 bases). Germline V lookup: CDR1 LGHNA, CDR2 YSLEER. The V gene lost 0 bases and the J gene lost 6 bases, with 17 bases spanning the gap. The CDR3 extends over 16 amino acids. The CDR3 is CASSQDRVVYSPEAFF. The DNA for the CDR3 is TGCGCCAGCAGCCAAGACAGGGTGGTTTATAGCCCTGAAGCTTTCTTT.

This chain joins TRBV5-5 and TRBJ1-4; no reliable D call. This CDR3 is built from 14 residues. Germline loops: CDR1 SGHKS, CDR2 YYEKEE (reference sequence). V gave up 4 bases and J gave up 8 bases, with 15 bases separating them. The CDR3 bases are TGTGCCAGCAGCCTGGAATGGGGAAGCGAAAAACTGTTTTTT. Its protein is CASSLEWGSEKLFF.

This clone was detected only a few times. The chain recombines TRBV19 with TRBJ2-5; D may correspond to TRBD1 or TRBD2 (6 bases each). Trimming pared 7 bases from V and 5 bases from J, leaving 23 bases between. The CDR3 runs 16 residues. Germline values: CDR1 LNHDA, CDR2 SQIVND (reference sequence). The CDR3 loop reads CASTDTITGAGETQYF. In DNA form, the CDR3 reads TGTGCCAGTACTGATACGATAACGGGGGCCGGGGAGACCCAGTACTTC. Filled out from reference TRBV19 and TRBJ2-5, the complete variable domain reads DGGITQSPKYLFRKEGQNVTLSCEQNLNHDAMYWYRQDPGQGLRLIYYSQIVNDFQKGDIAEGYSVSREKKESFPLTVTSAQKNPTAFYLCASTDTITGAGETQYFGPGTRLLVL.

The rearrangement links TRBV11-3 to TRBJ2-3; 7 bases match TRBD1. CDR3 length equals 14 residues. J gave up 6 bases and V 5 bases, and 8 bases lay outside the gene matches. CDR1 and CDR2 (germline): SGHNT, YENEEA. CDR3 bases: TGTGCCAGCAGCCCTCGGACAGGCTCGGATACGCAGTATTTT. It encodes CASSPRTGSDTQYF. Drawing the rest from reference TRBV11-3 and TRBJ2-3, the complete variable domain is EAGVVQSPRYKIIEKKQPVAFWCNPISGHNTLYWYLQNLGQGPELLIRYENEEAVDDSQLPKDRFSAERLKGVDSTLKIQPAELGDSAVYLCASSPRTGSDTQYFGPGTRLTVL.

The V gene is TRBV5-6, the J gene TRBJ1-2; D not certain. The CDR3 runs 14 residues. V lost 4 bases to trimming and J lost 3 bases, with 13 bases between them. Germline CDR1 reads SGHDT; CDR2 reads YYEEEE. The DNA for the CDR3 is TGTGCCAGCAGCCCGTGGCCCGGGGACTATGGCTACACCTTC. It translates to CASSPWPGDYGYTF.

In nucleotides, the CDR3 is TGTGCCAGCAGCGTTAGGACTAGCGGAATATACAATGAGCAGTTCTTC. This codes for CASSVRTSGIYNEQFF. The chain links TRBV9 to TRBJ2-1; 10 positions match TRBD2. V dropped 2 bases and J dropped 4; count of bases not matched to a gene: 6. This CDR3 has 16 residues. Germline V gene lookup returns CDR1 SGDLS and CDR2 YYNGEE. Full variable domain (remainder filled in from reference TRBV9 and TRBJ2-1): DSGVTQTPKHLITATGQRVTLRCSPRSGDLSVYWYQQSLDQGLQFLIQYYNGEERAKGNILERFSAQQFPDLHSELNLSSLELGDSALYFCASSVRTSGIYNEQFFGPGTRLTVL.

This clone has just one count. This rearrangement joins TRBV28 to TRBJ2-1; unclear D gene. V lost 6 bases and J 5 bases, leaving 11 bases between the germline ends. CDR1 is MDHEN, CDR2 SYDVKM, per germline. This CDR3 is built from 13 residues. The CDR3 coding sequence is TGTGCCAGCAGGCAACCCACGAACAATGAGCAGTTCTTC. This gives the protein CASRQPTNNEQFF. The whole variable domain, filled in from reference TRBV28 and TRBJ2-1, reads DVKVTQSSRYLVKRTGEKVFLECVQDMDHENMFWYRQDPGLGLRLIYFSYDVKMKEKGDIPEGYSVSREKKERFSLILESASTNQTSMYLCASRQPTNNEQFFGPGTRLTVL.

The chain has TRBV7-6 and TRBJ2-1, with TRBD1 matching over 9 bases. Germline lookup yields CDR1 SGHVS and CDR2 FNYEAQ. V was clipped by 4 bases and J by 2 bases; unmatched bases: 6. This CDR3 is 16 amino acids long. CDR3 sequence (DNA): TGTGCCAGCAGCTCAAACAGGGGGCCGACCTACAATGAGCAGTTCTTC. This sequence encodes CASSSNRGPTYNEQFF.

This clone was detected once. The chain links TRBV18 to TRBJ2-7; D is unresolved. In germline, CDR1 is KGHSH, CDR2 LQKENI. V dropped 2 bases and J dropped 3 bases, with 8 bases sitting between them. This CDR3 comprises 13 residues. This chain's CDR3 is CASSPGQSYEQYF. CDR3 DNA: TGTGCCAGCTCACCAGGGCAGAGCTACGAGCAGTACTTC.

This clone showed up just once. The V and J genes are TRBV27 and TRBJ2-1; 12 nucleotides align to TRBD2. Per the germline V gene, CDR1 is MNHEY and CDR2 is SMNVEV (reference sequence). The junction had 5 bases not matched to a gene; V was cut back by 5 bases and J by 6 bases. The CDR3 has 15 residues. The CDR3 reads CASSPWTSGINEQFF. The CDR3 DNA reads TGTGCCAGCAGTCCATGGACTAGCGGGATCAATGAGCAGTTCTTC.

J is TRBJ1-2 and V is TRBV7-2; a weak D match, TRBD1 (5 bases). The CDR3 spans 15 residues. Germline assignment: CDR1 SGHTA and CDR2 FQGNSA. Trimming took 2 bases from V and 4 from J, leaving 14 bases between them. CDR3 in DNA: TGTGCCAGCAGCTTACAAAGGGAGGGGTCCTATGGCTACACCTTC. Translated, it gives CASSLQREGSYGYTF.

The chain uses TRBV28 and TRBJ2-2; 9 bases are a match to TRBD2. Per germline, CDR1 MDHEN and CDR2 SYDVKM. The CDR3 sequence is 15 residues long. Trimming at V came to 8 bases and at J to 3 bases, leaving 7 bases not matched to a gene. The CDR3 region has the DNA TGTGCCAGCTCCACCGGGACTAGCCACACCGGGGAGCTGTTTTTT. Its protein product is CASSTGTSHTGELFF.

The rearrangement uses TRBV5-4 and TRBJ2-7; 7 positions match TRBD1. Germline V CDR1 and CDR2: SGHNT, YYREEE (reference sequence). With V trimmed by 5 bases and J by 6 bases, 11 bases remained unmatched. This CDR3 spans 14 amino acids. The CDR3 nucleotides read TGTGCCAGCAGTTTGTCACAGGGGTCTAGCGAGCAGTACTTC. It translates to CASSLSQGSSEQYF.